This TCR beta chain was obtained from a study of control samples from healthy donors and cancer patients (dated by TCRdb to 2019 to 2021). As for this clone: The target of this receptor is not known. No per-base quality is available; no much larger clone lies one base away.

Receptors were amplified or captured by the immunoSEQ multiplex PCR assay. TCRdb mirrors the immuneACCESS table, restricted to in-frame sequences. Some clones are absent from its copies; in checked studies, under half trace to an unresolved V gene, and the reason for the others is unknown. Here the sample has 120,000 or so clones; about 90% occur a single time. Jointly, the top ten make up roughly 2% of the sample. The V and J ends are trimmed by 5 bases and 3 bases, leaving 8 bases between them. Via the germline V gene, CDR1 is MNHEY and CDR2 SVGEGT. CDR3 length: 12 amino acids, cysteine to phenylalanine. CDR3 DNA only is kept here, 36 bases in frame from base 1.

Sequencing used blood. Recombination linked TRBV6-2 or TRBV6-3 to TRBJ2-7, with no confidently assigned D gene. The receptor comes from a man aged 18 to 29 in good health. CDR3 region: CASSDQNYEQYF. The sequence in DNA is TGTGCCAGCAGTGACCAAAACTACGAGCAGTACTTC.